This T cell receptor (beta chain) originates from a study of cytotoxic CD8 clonotypes in ibrutinib-treated CLL. Study-wide background: Researchers reported about 10 relapsed/refractory and over 14 treatment-naive patients, 17 of them IGHV unmutated. Sequenced samples delivered averages of around 250,000 productive templates and around 94,000 productive rearrangements.

The repertoire was sequenced with immunoSEQ multiplex PCR; TCRdb's copy has only in-frame clones and lacks some. The profile shows 55,000 to 80,000 clones, 90% of them singletons. The clonotype originates from a human donor with chronic lymphocytic leukemia. This specimen consisted of PBMCs, obtained after 12 months of ibrutinib treatment.

CDR3: CASSQDLGTGPRNTIYF. In DNA form, the CDR3 reads TGTGCCAGCAGCCAAGATTTAGGAACAGGGCCAAGAAACACCATATATTTT. V is TRBV4-2 and J is TRBJ1-3, with D perhaps TRBD1 (6 bases). V was clipped by 0 bases and J by 5 bases, with 17 bases between them. The CDR3 consists of 17 residues. Looked up from germline, CDR1 is LGHNA and CDR2 is YNFKEQ.